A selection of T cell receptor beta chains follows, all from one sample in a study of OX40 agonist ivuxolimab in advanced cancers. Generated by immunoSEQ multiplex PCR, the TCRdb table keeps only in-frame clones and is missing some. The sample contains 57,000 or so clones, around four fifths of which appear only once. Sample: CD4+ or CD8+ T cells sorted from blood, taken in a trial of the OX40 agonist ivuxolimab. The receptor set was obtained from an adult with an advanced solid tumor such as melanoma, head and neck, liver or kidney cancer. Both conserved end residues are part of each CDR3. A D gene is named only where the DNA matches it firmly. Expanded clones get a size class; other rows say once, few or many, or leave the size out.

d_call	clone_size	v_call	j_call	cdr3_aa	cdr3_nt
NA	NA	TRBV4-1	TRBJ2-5	CASSQPQAGQETQYF	TGCGCCAGCAGCCAGCCCCAGGCGGGACAAGAGACCCAGTACTTC
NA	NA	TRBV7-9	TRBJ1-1	CASSISVEGGAFF	TGTGCCAGCAGCATTTCCGTTGAGGGGGGAGCTTTCTTT
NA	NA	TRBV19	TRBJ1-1	CASSISGENTEAFF	TGTGCCAGTAGTATCTCAGGAGAGAACACTGAAGCTTTCTTT
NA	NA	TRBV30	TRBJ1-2	CAWSGGWSYTF	TGTGCCTGGAGCGGGGGCTGGAGCTACACCTTC
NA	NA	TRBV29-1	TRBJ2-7	CSVVLPDRPYEQYF	TGCAGCGTTGTCTTACCGGACAGACCCTACGAGCAGTACTTC
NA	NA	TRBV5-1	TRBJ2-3	CASKPDMGGAFTDTQYF	TGCGCCAGCAAACCCGATATGGGCGGGGCCTTCACAGATACGCAGTATTTT
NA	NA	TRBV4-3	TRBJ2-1	CASSQDFNVQLF	TGCGCCAGCAGCCAAGATTTTAACGTGCAGCTCTTC
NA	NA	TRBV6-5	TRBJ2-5	CASSYVRTEKTQYF	TGTGCCAGCAGTTACGTCCGGACCGAAAAGACCCAGTACTTC
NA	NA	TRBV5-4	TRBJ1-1	CASSLADGMNTEAFF	TGTGCCAGCAGCTTGGCCGACGGGATGAACACTGAAGCTTTCTTT
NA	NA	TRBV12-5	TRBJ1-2	CASGQAISGYGYTF	TGTGCTAGTGGCCAAGCCATCTCAGGGTATGGCTACACCTTC
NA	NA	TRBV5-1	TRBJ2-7	CASSLTPIATYEQYF	TGCGCCAGCAGCTTAACACCCATAGCCACCTACGAGCAGTACTTC
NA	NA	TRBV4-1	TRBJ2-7	CASSQGVTRDYEQYF	TGCGCCAGCAGCCAAGGGGTGACTAGGGACTACGAGCAGTACTTC
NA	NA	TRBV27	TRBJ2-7	CASSRERVLRHYEQYF	TGTGCCAGCAGTAGAGAAAGGGTCCTTCGACACTACGAGCAGTACTTC
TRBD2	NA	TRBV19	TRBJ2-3	CASSIRWRSSGSGDTQYF	TGTGCCAGTAGTATAAGGTGGCGGTCTAGCGGGAGTGGAGATACGCAGTATTTT
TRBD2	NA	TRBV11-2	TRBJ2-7	CASRLSGSSYEQYF	TGTGCCAGCAGACTGAGCGGGAGCTCCTACGAGCAGTACTTC
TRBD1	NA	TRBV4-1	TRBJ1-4	CASSQGSKGDRANEKLFF	TGCGCCAGCAGCCAAGGCTCTAAGGGGGACAGGGCAAATGAAAAACTGTTTTTT
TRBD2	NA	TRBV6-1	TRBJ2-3	CASGPPSGRADTQYF	TGTGCCAGCGGGCCCCCCAGCGGGAGGGCCGATACGCAGTATTTT
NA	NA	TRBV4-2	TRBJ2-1	CASSQVAASYNEQFF	TGTGCCAGCAGCCAAGTAGCGGCCTCCTACAATGAGCAGTTCTTC
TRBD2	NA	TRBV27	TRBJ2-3	CASSLQRGYTDTQYF	TGTGCCAGCAGTTTACAGCGGGGATACACAGATACGCAGTATTTT
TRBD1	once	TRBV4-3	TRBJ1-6	CASSHSQGWSSPLHF	TGCGCCAGCAGCCACTCACAGGGGTGGAGTTCACCCCTCCACTTT
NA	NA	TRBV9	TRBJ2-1	CASSVVPRDEQFF	TGTGCCAGCAGCGTAGTCCCCAGAGACGAGCAGTTCTTC
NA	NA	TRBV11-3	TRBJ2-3	CASSFSGVTDTQYF	TGTGCCAGCAGCTTCAGTGGAGTCACAGATACGCAGTATTTT
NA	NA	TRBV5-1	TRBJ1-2	CASSLERAPLGYTF	TGCGCCAGCAGCTTGGAGCGGGCCCCTTTGGGCTACACCTTC
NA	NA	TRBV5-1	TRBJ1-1	CASSLGGIGTEAFF	TGCGCCAGCAGCTTGGGGGGAATCGGCACTGAAGCTTTCTTT
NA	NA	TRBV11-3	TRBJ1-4	CASSLSGEKLFF	TGTGCCAGCAGCTTATCCGGTGAAAAACTGTTTTTT
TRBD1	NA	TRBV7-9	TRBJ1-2	CASSSLTGLYGYTF	TGTGCCAGCAGCTCATTGACAGGGCTGTATGGCTACACCTTC
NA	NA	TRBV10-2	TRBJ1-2	CASRDGGDYGYTF	TGCGCCAGCAGGGACGGTGGTGACTATGGCTACACCTTC
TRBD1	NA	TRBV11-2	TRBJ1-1	CASSSGQGSTEAFF	TGTGCCAGCAGCTCAGGACAGGGGAGCACTGAAGCTTTCTTT
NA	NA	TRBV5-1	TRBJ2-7	CASSLVAGTGIYEQYF	TGCGCCAGCAGTCTGGTAGCGGGGACAGGGATCTACGAGCAGTACTTC
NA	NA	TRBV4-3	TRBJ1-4	CASSQGGGNEKLFF	TGCGCCAGCAGCCAAGGGGGCGGAAATGAAAAACTGTTTTTT
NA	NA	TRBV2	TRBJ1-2	CASSEEANYGYTF	TGTGCCAGCAGTGAAGAGGCGAATTATGGCTACACCTTC
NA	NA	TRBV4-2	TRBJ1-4	CASSQDRRSEEKLFF	TGTGCCAGCAGCCAAGATCGGAGGAGTGAGGAAAAACTGTTTTTT
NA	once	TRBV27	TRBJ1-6	CASSPLWTDNSPLHF	TGTGCCAGCAGTCCTCTTTGGACAGATAATTCACCCCTCCACTTT
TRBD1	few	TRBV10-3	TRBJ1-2	CAISPGQGPYGYTF	TGTGCCATCAGTCCGGGACAGGGTCCCTATGGCTACACCTTC
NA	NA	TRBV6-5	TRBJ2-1	CASSYQNNEQFF	TGTGCCAGCAGTTACCAAAACAATGAGCAGTTCTTC
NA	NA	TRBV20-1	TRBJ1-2	CSGLLAYGYTF	TGCAGTGGACTGTTAGCCTATGGCTACACCTTC
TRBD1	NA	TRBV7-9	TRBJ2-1	CASSFQGATGHEQFF	TGTGCCAGCAGCTTCCAGGGGGCCACGGGACATGAGCAGTTCTTC
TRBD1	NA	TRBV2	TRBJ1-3	CASRARDRGGNTIYF	TGTGCCAGCAGAGCCCGGGACAGGGGAGGAAACACCATATATTTT
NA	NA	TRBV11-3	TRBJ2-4	CASSLVWAGLAKNIQYF	TGTGCCAGCAGCTTAGTATGGGCAGGCCTAGCCAAAAACATTCAGTACTTC
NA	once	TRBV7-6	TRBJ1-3	CASSLGAVRSGNTIYF	TGTGCCAGCAGCTTAGGGGCAGTTCGCTCTGGAAACACCATATATTTT
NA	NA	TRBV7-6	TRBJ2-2	CASSPPGAGLRDGELFF	TGTGCCAGCAGCCCCCCGGGTGCGGGACTTCGGGACGGGGAGCTGTTTTTT
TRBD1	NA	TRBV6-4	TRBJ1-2	CASSGGDRGRKGNYGYTF	TGTGCCAGCAGTGGGGGAGACAGGGGGCGAAAGGGGAACTATGGCTACACCTTC
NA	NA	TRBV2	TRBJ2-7	CASSEWSEQYF	TGTGCCAGCAGTGAATGGAGCGAGCAGTACTTC
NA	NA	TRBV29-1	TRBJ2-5	CSVARGPETQYF	TGCAGCGTTGCGAGGGGACCAGAGACCCAGTACTTC
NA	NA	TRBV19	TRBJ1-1	CASSTTGTNIGTEAFF	TGTGCCAGTAGTACCACCGGGACAAACATTGGGACTGAAGCTTTCTTT